A selection of T cell receptor beta chains follows, all from one sample in a study of T-cell memory formation after mild COVID-19. Via MiXCR, TCRdb re-called the 5' RACE reads, giving one row per CDR3 protein. This table holds about 340,000 distinct CDR3 sequences, roughly 13% found once. Sequenced sample: PBMCs or a T cell subset sorted from them (not recorded which). Receptors were obtained from a man aged 18 to 30 who had mild COVID-19 (a few samples of this study predate the infection). Cell type and time point are not known. The CDR3 runs from the conserved cysteine through the conserved F or W. The D gene is left open where the match is weak. Expanded clones get a size class; other rows say once, few or many, or leave the size out.

CDR3 DNA,CDR3 protein,clone size,J gene,D gene,V gene
TGTGCCAGCTCACCACTGAACAGGGGTGAGCAGTTCTTC,CASSPLNRGEQFF,many,TRBJ2-1,TRBD1,TRBV18
TGCAGTGCTAGACGGACAGTTCCGAGAACTGAAGCTTTCTTT,CSARRTVPRTEAFF,few,TRBJ1-1,-,TRBV20-1
TGTGCCAGCAGTCCCGACAGGGGTCTGAGGGGCTACACCTTC,CASSPDRGLRGYTF,-,TRBJ1-2,TRBD1,TRBV7-2
TGCAGTGCCTATCCTTGGACAGCCAACACTGAAGCTTTCTTT,CSAYPWTANTEAFF,-,TRBJ1-1,-,TRBV20-1
TGTGCCAGCTCACCATACCCGACAGGGGGTACCGTAAACACCATATATTTT,CASSPYPTGGTVNTIYF,few,TRBJ1-3,TRBD1,TRBV18
TGTGCCATCAGTGAGTCTGGCACAGATACGCAGTATTTT,CAISESGTDTQYF,few,TRBJ2-3,-,TRBV10-3
TGTGCCAGCAGCCTAGCGGGGGGGCCCCGGGAGACCCAGTACTTC,CASSLAGGPRETQYF,-,TRBJ2-5,TRBD2,TRBV7-3
TGCAGTGCTAGTCAGGGGTCCAGCACAGATACGCAGTATTTT,CSASQGSSTDTQYF,-,TRBJ2-3,-,TRBV20-1
TGTGCCAGCAGCGAGAATGCACGGGGTACGCAGTATTTT,CASSENARGTQYF,many,TRBJ2-3,-,TRBV7-2
TGTGCCAGCAGGGGGACGTACAATGAGCAGTTCTTC,CASRGTYNEQFF,-,TRBJ2-1,-,TRBV6-2/TRBV6-3
TGTGCCAGCAGCCCCTATACCGAAACACTTGGGGCTTCTACGCAGTATTTT,CASSPYTETLGASTQYF,-,TRBJ2-3,-,TRBV4-2
TGCAGTGCTACGGCGGGGGGGCAGCCCCAGCATTTT,CSATAGGQPQHF,few,TRBJ1-5,-,TRBV20-1
TGTGCCAGCAGTCGTCCCCCAGGGACAGGGGATGTCGGTACGCAGTATTTT,CASSRPPGTGDVGTQYF,-,TRBJ2-3,TRBD1,TRBV27
TGCGCCAGCAGCCAAGTCCAGACCCGGGGGATATACAATGAGCAGTTCTTC,CASSQVQTRGIYNEQFF,few,TRBJ2-1,-,TRBV4-3
TGTGCCAGCAGCTTAGGGCGGCACCCTTACGAGCAGTACTTC,CASSLGRHPYEQYF,-,TRBJ2-7,-,TRBV7-8
TGTGCCAGCAGCCAAGGGGGGGTATTTACTAATGAAAAACTGTTTTTT,CASSQGGVFTNEKLFF,-,TRBJ1-4,-,TRBV4-2
TGCAGCGTTGGTGGTGGGAATGGCTACACCTTC,CSVGGGNGYTF,few,TRBJ1-2,-,TRBV29-1
TGTGCCAGCAGTTACCGGATTTGGGAGGGCGCTTTCTTT,CASSYRIWEGAFF,-,TRBJ1-1,-,TRBV6-6
TGTGCCAGCACCGCCGGTGCGGGGAGGGGAGAGACCCAGTACTTC,CASTAGAGRGETQYF,many,TRBJ2-5,TRBD2,TRBV7-2
TGTGCCAGCAGCTTAGTTCGGGCCCTAGCCTACGAGCAGTACTTC,CASSLVRALAYEQYF,few,TRBJ2-7,-,TRBV11-2
TGTGCCAGCAGCTTAGGGCGAAACACCATATATTTT,CASSLGRNTIYF,-,TRBJ1-3,-,TRBV7-2
TGCGCCAGCAGCCAAGTCTATCGGGGGTGGACTGAAGCTTTCTTT,CASSQVYRGWTEAFF,-,TRBJ1-1,-,TRBV4-3
TGCGCCAGCAGCCTGACTAGCGGGAACACAGATACGCAGTATTTT,CASSLTSGNTDTQYF,-,TRBJ2-3,TRBD2,TRBV5-1
TGCAGTGCTAGGGCCCAGGAGAATTCAGCCCTCCACTTT,CSARAQENSALHF,-,TRBJ1-6,-,TRBV20-1
TGTGCCAGCAGCGATACTGTGGGAACGCAGTATTTT,CASSDTVGTQYF,few,TRBJ2-3,-,TRBV7-9
TGCGCCAGCAGCCAGCAGGGCAATTCACCCCTCCACTTT,CASSQQGNSPLHF,few,TRBJ1-6,-,TRBV4-3
TGTGCCAGCAGTCTTTCGACAGGGAACTACGAGCAGTACTTC,CASSLSTGNYEQYF,-,TRBJ2-7,TRBD1,TRBV27
TGTGCCACCAGTGGGGGGCATTCAGGACCCAACTATGGCTACACCTTC,CATSGGHSGPNYGYTF,-,TRBJ1-2,-,TRBV24-1